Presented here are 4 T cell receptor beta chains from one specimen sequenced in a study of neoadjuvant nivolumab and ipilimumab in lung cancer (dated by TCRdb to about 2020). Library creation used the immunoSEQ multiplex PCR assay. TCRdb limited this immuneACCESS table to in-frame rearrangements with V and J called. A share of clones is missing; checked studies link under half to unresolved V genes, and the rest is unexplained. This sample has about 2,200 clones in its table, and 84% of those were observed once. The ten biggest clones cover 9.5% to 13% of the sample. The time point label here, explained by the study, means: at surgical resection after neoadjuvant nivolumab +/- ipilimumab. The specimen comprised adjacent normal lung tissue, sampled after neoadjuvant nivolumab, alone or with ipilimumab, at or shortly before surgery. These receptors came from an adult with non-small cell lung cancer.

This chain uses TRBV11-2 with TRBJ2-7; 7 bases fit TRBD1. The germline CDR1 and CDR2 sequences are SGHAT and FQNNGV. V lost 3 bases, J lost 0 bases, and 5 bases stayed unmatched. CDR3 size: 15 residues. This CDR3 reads CASSLRTGASYEQYF. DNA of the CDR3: TGTGCCAGCAGCTTGCGGACAGGCGCCTCCTACGAGCAGTACTTC.

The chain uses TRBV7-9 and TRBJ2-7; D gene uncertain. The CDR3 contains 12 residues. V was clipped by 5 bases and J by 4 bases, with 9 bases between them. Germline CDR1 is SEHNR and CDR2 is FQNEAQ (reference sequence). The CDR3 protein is CASSPLGYEQYF. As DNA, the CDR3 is TGTGCCAGCAGCCCGCTGGGGTACGAGCAGTACTTC.

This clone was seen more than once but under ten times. The DNA for the CDR3 is TGTGCCAGCAGTTACGGGACAGGCTCGAGCTCGACCCAGTACTTC. Its protein is CASSYGTGSSSTQYF. This sequence joins TRBV6-5 and TRBJ2-5; 8 nucleotides agree with TRBD1. The CDR3 has 15 residues. Trimming took 2 bases from V and 7 from J; bases not matched to a gene: 9. Germline lookup yields CDR1 MNHEY and CDR2 SVGAGI.

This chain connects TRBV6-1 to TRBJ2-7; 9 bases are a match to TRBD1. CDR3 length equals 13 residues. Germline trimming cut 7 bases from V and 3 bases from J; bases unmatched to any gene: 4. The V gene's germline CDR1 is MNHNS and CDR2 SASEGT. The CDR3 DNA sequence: TGTGCCAGCATGGGACAGGGCGTCTACGAGCAGTACTTC. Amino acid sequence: CASMGQGVYEQYF.